The 9 T cell receptor beta chains below come from one sample, sequenced in a study of blood T cell repertoires in COVID-19. The data were produced by immunoSEQ multiplex PCR, yet TCRdb's version contains in-frame clones alone and is incomplete. The sample holds some 100,000 clones, more than 85% seen once. The sample taken for sequencing was peripheral blood. The origin of the receptors is a man aged 60-69 years with acute or convalescent COVID-19.

The chain links TRBV7-7 to TRBJ1-2; D gene unclear. Germline lookup yields CDR1 SSHAT and CDR2 FNYEAQ (reference sequence). Trimming shortened V by 5 bases and J by 8 bases, and 15 bases separated the two germline ends. The CDR3 has 13 amino acids. The CDR3 DNA follows: TGTGCCAGCAGCCCCCTATCTTCGGGGGGCTACACCTTC. Protein product: CASSPLSSGGYTF. The variable domain in full, with the rest retrieved from reference TRBV7-7 and TRBJ1-2, is GAGVSQSPRYKVTKRGQDVTLRCDPISSHATLYWYQQALGQGPEFLTYFNYEAQPDKSGLPSDRFSAERPEGSISTLTIQRTEQRDSAMYRCASSPLSSGGYTFGSGTRLTVV.

V and J are TRBV6-5 and TRBJ2-3; 7 bases fit TRBD1. Germline V CDR1 and CDR2: MNHEY, SVGAGI. V shed 0 bases, J shed 4 bases, and the junction held 7 bases outside the gene matches. This CDR3 spans 16 amino acids. The CDR3 reads CASSYSTGSGADTQYF. CDR3 bases: TGTGCCAGCAGTTACTCGACAGGGAGTGGTGCAGATACGCAGTATTTT.

This chain connects TRBV7-7 to TRBJ2-2, with 11 bases that match TRBD2. Trimming took 5 bases from V and 4 from J; bases not matched to a gene: 3. This CDR3 spans 15 amino acids. The germline CDR1 and CDR2 sequences are SSHAT and FNYEAQ (reference sequence). For the CDR3, the DNA is TGTGCCAGCAGCGGGACTAGCGGAGGCACCGGGGAGCTGTTTTTT. Amino acid sequence: CASSGTSGGTGELFF.

The chain employs TRBV30 and TRBJ1-2, with 10 bases identical to TRBD1. The J segment lost 4 bases and the V segment lost 3 bases, leaving 5 bases of the junction unmatched. The CDR3 length is 14 residues. Germline V gene sequence: CDR1 GTSNPN, CDR2 SVGIG (reference sequence). CDR3 nucleotides: TGTGCCTGGAGCCTGACAGGGGGCGGCTATGGCTACACCTTC. It translates to CAWSLTGGGYGYTF.

V and J are TRBV5-4 and TRBJ2-3; D uncertain. CDR1 and CDR2 (germline): SGHNT, YYREEE (reference sequence). The CDR3 loop spans 12 amino acids. Trimming cost V 2 bases and J 4 bases, with 5 bases left between them. CDR3 nucleotides: TGTGCCAGCAGCTTTATTTCAGATACGCAGTATTTT. This encodes CASSFISDTQYF.

Only one count was recorded for this clone. The CDR3 nucleotides are TGCAGTGCTAGTTACCTAGACAGGGCTCCAGCCAAAAACATTCAGTACTTC. This translates into CSASYLDRAPAKNIQYF. This chain uses TRBV20-1 with TRBJ2-4; TRBD1 matches 7 bases. Looked up from germline, CDR1 is DFQATT and CDR2 is SNEGSKA (reference sequence). Losses at the gene ends were 3 bases for V and 0 bases for J; bases not matched to a gene: 11. The CDR3 consists of 17 residues.

This chain links TRBV5-4 with TRBJ1-5, with D perhaps TRBD1 (5 bases). The germline V gene has CDR1 SGHNT and CDR2 YYREEE (reference sequence). This CDR3 is 12 amino acids long. V was clipped by 7 bases and J by 7 bases, with 12 bases between them. CDR3 amino acids: CASGGWGQPQHF. CDR3 DNA sequence: TGTGCCAGCGGGGGGTGGGGACAGCCCCAGCATTTT.

This chain connects TRBV5-1 to TRBJ1-4; 7 bases align to TRBD1. The CDR3 contains 18 residues. Germline trimming cut 4 bases from V and 7 bases from J; bases unmatched to any gene: 19. Looked up from germline, CDR1 is SGHRS and CDR2 is YFSETQ. CDR3 sequence: CASSDTGRGLTRGEKLFF. CDR3 nucleotides: TGCGCCAGCAGCGATACCGGAAGGGGGCTTACGCGAGGTGAAAAACTGTTTTTT.

In this sample, this clone turned up a few times. The gene calls are TRBV6-7 and TRBJ2-3; no definite D call. TRBV6-7 is noted as an ORF with a role that remains uncertain. The CDR3 consists of 10 residues. The germline V and J ends were trimmed by 5 bases and 6 bases, with 3 bases remaining between them. The CDR3 loop reads CASSPDTQYF. The CDR3 nucleotides read TGTGCCAGCAGTCCTGATACGCAGTATTTT.